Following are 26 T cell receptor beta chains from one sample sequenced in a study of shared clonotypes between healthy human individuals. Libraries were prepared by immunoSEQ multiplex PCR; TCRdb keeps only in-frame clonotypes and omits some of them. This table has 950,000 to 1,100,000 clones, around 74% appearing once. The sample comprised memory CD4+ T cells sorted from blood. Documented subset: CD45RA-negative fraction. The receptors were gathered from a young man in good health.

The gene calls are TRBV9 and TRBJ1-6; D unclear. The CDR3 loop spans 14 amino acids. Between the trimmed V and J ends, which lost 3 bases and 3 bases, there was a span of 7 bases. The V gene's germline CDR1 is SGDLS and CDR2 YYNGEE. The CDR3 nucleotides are TGTGCCAGCAGCGCCACAGACTATAATTCACCCCTCCACTTT. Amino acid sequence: CASSATDYNSPLHF.

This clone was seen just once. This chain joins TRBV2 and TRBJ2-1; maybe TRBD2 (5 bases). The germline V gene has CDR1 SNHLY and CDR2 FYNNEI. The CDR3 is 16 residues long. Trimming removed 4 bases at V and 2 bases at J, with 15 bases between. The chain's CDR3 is CASSGGSGFTYNEQFF. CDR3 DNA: TGTGCCAGCAGTGGAGGGTCCGGATTCACCTACAATGAGCAGTTCTTC.

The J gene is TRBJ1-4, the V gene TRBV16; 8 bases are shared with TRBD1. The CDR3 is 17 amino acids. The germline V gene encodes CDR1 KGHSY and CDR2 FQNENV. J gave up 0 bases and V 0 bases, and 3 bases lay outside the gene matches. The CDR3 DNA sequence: TGTGCCAGCAGCCAATCGGGGACAGGTGCAACTAATGAAAAACTGTTTTTT. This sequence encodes CASSQSGTGATNEKLFF.

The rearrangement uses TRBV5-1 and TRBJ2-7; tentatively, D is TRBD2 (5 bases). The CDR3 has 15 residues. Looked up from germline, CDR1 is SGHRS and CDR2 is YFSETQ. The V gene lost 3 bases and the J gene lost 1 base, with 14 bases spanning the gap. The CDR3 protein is CASSSGSSGSYEQYF. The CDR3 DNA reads TGCGCCAGCAGCTCAGGCAGCTCGGGATCCTACGAGCAGTACTTC. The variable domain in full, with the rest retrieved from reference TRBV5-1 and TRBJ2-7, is KAGVTQTPRYLIKTRGQQVTLSCSPISGHRSVSWYQQTPGQGLQFLFEYFSETQRNKGNFPGRFSGRQFSNSRSEMNVSTLELGDSALYLCASSSGSSGSYEQYFGPGTRLTVT.

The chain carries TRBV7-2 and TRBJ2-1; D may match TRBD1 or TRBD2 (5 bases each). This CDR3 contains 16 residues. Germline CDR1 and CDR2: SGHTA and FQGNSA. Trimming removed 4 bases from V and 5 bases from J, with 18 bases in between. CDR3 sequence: CASSSRTIRRNNEQFF. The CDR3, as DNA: TGTGCCAGCAGCTCTCGGACAATCAGGAGGAACAATGAGCAGTTCTTC.

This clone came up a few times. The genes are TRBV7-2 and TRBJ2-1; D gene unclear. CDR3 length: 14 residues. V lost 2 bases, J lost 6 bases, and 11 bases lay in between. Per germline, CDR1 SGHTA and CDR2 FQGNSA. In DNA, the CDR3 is TGTGCCAGCAGCTTACGTCAGCTTCGCAATGAGCAGTTCTTC. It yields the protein CASSLRQLRNEQFF. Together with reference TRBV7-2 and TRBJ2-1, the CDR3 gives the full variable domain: GAGVSQSPSNKVTEKGKDVELRCDPISGHTALYWYRQSLGQGLEFLIYFQGNSAPDKSGLPSDRFSAERTGGSVSTLTIQRTQQEDSAVYLCASSLRQLRNEQFFGPGTRLTVL.

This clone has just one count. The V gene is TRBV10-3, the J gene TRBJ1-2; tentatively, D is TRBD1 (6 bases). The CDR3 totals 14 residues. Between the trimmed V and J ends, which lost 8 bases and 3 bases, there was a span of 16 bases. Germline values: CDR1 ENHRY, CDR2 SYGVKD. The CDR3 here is CAIGQTGSHYGYTF. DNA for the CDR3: TGTGCCATCGGACAGACAGGCAGTCACTATGGCTACACCTTC.

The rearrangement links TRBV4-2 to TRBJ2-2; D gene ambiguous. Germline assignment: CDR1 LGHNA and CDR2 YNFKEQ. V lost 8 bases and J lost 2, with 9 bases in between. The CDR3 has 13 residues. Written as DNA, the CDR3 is TGTGCCAGCCTGGCATACAACACCGGGGAGCTGTTTTTT. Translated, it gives CASLAYNTGELFF.

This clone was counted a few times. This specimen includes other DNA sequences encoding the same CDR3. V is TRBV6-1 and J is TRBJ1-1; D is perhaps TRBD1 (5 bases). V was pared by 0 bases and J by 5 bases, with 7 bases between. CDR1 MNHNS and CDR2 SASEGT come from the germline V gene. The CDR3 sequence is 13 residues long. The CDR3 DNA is TGTGCCAGCAGTGAAGCCCGGGGGACTGAAGCTTTCTTT. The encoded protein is CASSEARGTEAFF.

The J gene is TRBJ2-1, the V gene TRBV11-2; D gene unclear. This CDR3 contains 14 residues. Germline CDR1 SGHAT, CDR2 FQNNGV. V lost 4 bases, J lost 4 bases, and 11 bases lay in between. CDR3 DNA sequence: TGTGCCAGCAGCTCACTGGGTCATTACAATGAGCAGTTCTTC. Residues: CASSSLGHYNEQFF.

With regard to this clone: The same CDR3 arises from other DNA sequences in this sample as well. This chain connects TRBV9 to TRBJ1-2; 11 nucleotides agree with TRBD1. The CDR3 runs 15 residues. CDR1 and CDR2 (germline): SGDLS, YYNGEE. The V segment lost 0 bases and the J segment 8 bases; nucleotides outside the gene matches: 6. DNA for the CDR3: TGTGCCAGCAGCGTAGGAGGACAGGGGGCTAGGGGCTACACCTTC. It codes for CASSVGGQGARGYTF.

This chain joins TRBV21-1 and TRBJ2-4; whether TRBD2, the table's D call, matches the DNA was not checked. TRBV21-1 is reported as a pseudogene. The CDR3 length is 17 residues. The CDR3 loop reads CASSKALGARGPNIQYF. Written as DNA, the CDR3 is TGTGCCAGCAGCAAAGCGCTCGGCGCCCGGGGTCCAAACATTCAGTACTTC.

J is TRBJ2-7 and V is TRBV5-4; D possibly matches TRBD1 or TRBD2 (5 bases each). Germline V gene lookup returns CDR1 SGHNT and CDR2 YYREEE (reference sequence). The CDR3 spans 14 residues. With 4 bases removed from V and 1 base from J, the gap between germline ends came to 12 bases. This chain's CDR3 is CASSPGTHSYEQYF. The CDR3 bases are TGTGCCAGCAGCCCCGGGACGCATTCCTACGAGCAGTACTTC.

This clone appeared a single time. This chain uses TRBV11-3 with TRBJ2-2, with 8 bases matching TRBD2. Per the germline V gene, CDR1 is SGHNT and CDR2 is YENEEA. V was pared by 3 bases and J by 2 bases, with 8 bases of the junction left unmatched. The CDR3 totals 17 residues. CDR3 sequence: CASSFFGGGLNTGELFF. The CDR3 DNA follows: TGTGCCAGCAGCTTCTTTGGCGGGGGGTTAAACACCGGGGAGCTGTTTTTT.

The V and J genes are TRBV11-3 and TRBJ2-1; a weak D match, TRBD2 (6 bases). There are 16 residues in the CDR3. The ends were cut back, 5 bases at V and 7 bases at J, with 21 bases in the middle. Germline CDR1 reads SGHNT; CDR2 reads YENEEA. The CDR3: CASSPGGTLSGNEQFF. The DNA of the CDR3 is TGTGCCAGCAGCCCAGGAGGGACTCTTTCTGGGAATGAGCAGTTCTTC.

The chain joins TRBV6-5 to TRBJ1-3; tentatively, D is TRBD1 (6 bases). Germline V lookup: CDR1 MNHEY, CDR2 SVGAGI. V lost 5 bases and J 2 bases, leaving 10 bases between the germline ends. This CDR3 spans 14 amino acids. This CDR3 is CASSVGGAGNTIYF. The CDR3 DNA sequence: TGTGCCAGCAGTGTAGGGGGGGCTGGAAACACCATATATTTT.

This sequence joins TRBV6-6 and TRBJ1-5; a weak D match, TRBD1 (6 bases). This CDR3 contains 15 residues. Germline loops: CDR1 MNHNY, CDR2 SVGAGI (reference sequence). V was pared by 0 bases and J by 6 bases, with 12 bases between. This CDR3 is CASSYSGAGGQPQHF. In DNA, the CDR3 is TGTGCCAGCAGTTACTCGGGGGCGGGGGGTCAGCCCCAGCATTTT.

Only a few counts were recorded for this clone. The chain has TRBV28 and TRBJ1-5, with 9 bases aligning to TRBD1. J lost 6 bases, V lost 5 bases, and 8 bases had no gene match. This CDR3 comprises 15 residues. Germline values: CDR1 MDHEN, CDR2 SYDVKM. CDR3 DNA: TGTGCCAGCAGTCCGAGACAGGGGGTAAGTCAGCCCCAGCATTTT. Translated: CASSPRQGVSQPQHF.

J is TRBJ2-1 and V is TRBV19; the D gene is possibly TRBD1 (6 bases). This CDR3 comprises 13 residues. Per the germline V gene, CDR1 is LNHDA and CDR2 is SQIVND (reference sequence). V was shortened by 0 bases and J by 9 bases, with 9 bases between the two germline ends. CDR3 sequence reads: CASSIEQGFEQFF. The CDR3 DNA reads TGTGCCAGTAGTATAGAACAGGGTTTTGAGCAGTTCTTC.

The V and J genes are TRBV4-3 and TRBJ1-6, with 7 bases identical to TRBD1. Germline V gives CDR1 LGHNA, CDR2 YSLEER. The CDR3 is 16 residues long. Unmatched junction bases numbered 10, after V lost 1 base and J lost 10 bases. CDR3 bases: TGCGCCAGCAGCCAAGGTGCAGGGGGGTTGAACTCACCCCTCCACTTT. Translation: CASSQGAGGLNSPLHF.

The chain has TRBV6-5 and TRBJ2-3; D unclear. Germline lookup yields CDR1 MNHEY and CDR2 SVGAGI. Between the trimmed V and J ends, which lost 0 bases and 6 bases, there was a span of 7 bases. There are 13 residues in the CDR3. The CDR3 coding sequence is TGTGCCAGCAGTTACTCTGTGGGCGATACGCAGTATTTT. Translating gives CASSYSVGDTQYF.

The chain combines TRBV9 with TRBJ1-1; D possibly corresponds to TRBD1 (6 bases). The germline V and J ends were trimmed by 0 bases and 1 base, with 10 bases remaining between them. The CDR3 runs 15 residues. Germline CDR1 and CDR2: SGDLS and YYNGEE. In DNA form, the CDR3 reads TGTGCCAGCAGCGTAGCCGGACAGACGAACACTGAAGCTTTCTTT. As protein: CASSVAGQTNTEAFF.

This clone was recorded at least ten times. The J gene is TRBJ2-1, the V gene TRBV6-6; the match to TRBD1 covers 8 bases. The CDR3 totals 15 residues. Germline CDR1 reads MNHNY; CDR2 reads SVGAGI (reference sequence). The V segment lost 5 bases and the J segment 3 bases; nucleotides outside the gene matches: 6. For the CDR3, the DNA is TGTGCCAGCAGTGGCGGGACAGGTTACTACAATGAGCAGTTCTTC. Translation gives CASSGGTGYYNEQFF.

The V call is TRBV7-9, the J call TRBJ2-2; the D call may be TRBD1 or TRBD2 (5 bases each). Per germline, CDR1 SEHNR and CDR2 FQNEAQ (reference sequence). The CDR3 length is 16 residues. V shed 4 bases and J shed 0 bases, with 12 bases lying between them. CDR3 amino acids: CASSYAGASNTGELFF. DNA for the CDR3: TGTGCCAGCAGCTACGCCGGGGCCTCGAACACCGGGGAGCTGTTTTTT.

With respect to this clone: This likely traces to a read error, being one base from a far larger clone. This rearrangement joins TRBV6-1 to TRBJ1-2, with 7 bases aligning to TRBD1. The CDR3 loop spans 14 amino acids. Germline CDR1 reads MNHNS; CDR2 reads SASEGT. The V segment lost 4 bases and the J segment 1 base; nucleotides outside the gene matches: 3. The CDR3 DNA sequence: TGTGCCAGCAGTGGAGCAGGGGGTAACTATGGCTACACCTTC. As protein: CASSGAGGNYGYTF.

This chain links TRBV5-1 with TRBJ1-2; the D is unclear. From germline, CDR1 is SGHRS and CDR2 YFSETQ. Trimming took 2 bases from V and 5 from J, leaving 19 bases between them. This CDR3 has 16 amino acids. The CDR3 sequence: CASSLSGEPESYGYTF. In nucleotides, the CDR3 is TGCGCCAGCAGCTTATCGGGAGAGCCAGAATCTTATGGCTACACCTTC. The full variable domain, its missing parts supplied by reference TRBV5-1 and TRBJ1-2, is KAGVTQTPRYLIKTRGQQVTLSCSPISGHRSVSWYQQTPGQGLQFLFEYFSETQRNKGNFPGRFSGRQFSNSRSEMNVSTLELGDSALYLCASSLSGEPESYGYTFGSGTRLTVV.